Listed below are T cell receptor beta chains from one sample, sequenced in a study of technical replicates of blood from several donors. This table comes from immunoSEQ multiplex PCR, and its TCRdb copy is limited to in-frame clones, with some not included. Of about 88,000 clones in the sample, about 93% were seen once. The sample consisted of T cells isolated from PBMCs. Receptors originate from a human donor in good health. Both conserved end residues are part of each CDR3. The D gene is left open where the match is weak. Expanded clones get a size class; other rows say once, few or many, or leave the size out.

D gene: TRBD2; J gene: TRBJ2-3; V gene: TRBV7-9; clone size: .; CDR3 protein: CASSGGGQTDTQYF; CDR3 DNA: TGTGCCAGCTCCGGGGGGGGGCAGACAGATACGCAGTATTTT
D gene: TRBD2; J gene: TRBJ2-5; V gene: TRBV4-2; clone size: .; CDR3 protein: CASSQGTSFYQETQYF; CDR3 DNA: TGTGCCAGCAGCCAAGGGACTAGCTTTTACCAAGAGACCCAGTACTTC
D gene: .; J gene: TRBJ2-3; V gene: TRBV30; clone size: .; CDR3 protein: CAWSKAYGSTDTQYF; CDR3 DNA: TGTGCCTGGAGTAAGGCGTACGGGAGCACAGATACGCAGTATTTT
D gene: .; J gene: TRBJ2-3; V gene: TRBV5-8; clone size: .; CDR3 protein: CASSQGQPTYTDTQYF; CDR3 DNA: TGTGCCAGCAGCCAAGGACAGCCAACCTACACAGATACGCAGTATTTT
D gene: .; J gene: TRBJ2-5; V gene: TRBV6-1; clone size: .; CDR3 protein: CASWPILRDQYF; CDR3 DNA: TGTGCCAGCTGGCCCATCTTACGGGACCAGTACTTC
D gene: .; J gene: TRBJ1-1; V gene: TRBV21-1; clone size: .; CDR3 protein: CASSKEGLLTEAFF; CDR3 DNA: TGTGCCAGCAGCAAGGAGGGACTTTTAACTGAAGCTTTCTTT
D gene: .; J gene: TRBJ2-1; V gene: TRBV7-9; clone size: .; CDR3 protein: CASSFRGRHNEQFF; CDR3 DNA: TGTGCCAGCAGCTTCAGGGGCAGGCACAATGAGCAGTTCTTC
D gene: .; J gene: TRBJ2-7; V gene: TRBV6-1; clone size: .; CDR3 protein: CASTLRARVYEQYF; CDR3 DNA: TGTGCCAGCACTTTAAGGGCCAGGGTTTACGAGCAGTACTTC
D gene: TRBD2; J gene: TRBJ2-3; V gene: TRBV29-1; clone size: .; CDR3 protein: CSVEQFSGSTDTQYF; CDR3 DNA: TGCAGCGTTGAACAATTTAGCGGGAGCACAGATACGCAGTATTTT
D gene: TRBD2; J gene: TRBJ2-7; V gene: TRBV7-8; clone size: once; CDR3 protein: CASSPLTSADYEQYF; CDR3 DNA: TGTGCCAGCAGCCCGCTGACTAGCGCCGACTACGAGCAGTACTTC
D gene: TRBD2; J gene: TRBJ2-1; V gene: TRBV28; clone size: .; CDR3 protein: CASRSPSGSSYNEQFF; CDR3 DNA: TGTGCCAGCAGGTCCCCTAGCGGGAGCTCCTACAATGAGCAGTTCTTC
D gene: TRBD1; J gene: TRBJ1-5; V gene: TRBV6-1; clone size: .; CDR3 protein: CASSDRGQPQHF; CDR3 DNA: TGTGCCTCTTCGGACAGGGGACAGCCCCAGCATTTT
D gene: .; J gene: TRBJ2-7; V gene: TRBV27; clone size: few; CDR3 protein: CASRTYRAPYEQYF; CDR3 DNA: TGTGCCAGCAGGACCTACAGAGCACCCTACGAGCAGTACTTC
D gene: .; J gene: TRBJ2-2; V gene: TRBV6-5; clone size: .; CDR3 protein: CASSQAHTGELFF; CDR3 DNA: TGTGCCAGCAGCCAGGCGCACACCGGGGAGCTGTTTTTT
D gene: .; J gene: TRBJ2-7; V gene: TRBV7-6; clone size: .; CDR3 protein: CASSFALDEQYF; CDR3 DNA: TGTGCCAGCAGCTTTGCGCTCGACGAGCAGTACTTC
D gene: .; J gene: TRBJ1-1; V gene: TRBV5-1; clone size: .; CDR3 protein: CASSLFSGVGTEAFF; CDR3 DNA: TGCGCCAGCAGCTTGTTTAGCGGGGTCGGCACTGAAGCTTTCTTT
D gene: .; J gene: TRBJ1-5; V gene: TRBV5-1; clone size: .; CDR3 protein: CASSLGHSNQPQHF; CDR3 DNA: TGCGCCAGCAGCTTGGGACACTCCAATCAGCCCCAGCATTTT
D gene: TRBD1; J gene: TRBJ1-6; V gene: TRBV5-1; clone size: once; CDR3 protein: CASSLAGTVYNSPLHF; CDR3 DNA: TGCGCCAGCAGCTTGGCTGGGACAGTTTATAATTCACCCCTCCACTTT
D gene: .; J gene: TRBJ1-2; V gene: TRBV6-4; clone size: few; CDR3 protein: CASKGDHGYTF; CDR3 DNA: TGTGCCAGCAAGGGGGACCATGGCTACACCTTC
D gene: .; J gene: TRBJ1-5; V gene: TRBV19; clone size: .; CDR3 protein: CASSIDRGSNQPQHF; CDR3 DNA: TGTGCCAGTAGTATAGATCGGGGGTCCAATCAGCCCCAGCATTTT
D gene: .; J gene: TRBJ2-3; V gene: TRBV7-8; clone size: few; CDR3 protein: CASSLGGAGADTQYF; CDR3 DNA: TGTGCCAGCAGCTTAGGCGGCGCCGGGGCAGATACGCAGTATTTT
D gene: .; J gene: TRBJ2-7; V gene: TRBV2; clone size: .; CDR3 protein: CASSETRYEQYF; CDR3 DNA: TGTGCCAGCAGTGAAACGCGCTACGAGCAGTACTTC
D gene: .; J gene: TRBJ2-4; V gene: TRBV5-1; clone size: .; CDR3 protein: CASKDRDSMDIQYF; CDR3 DNA: TGCGCCAGCAAAGATCGGGATAGCATGGACATTCAGTACTTC
D gene: TRBD1; J gene: TRBJ1-2; V gene: TRBV19; clone size: .; CDR3 protein: CASTPTQGAYGYTF; CDR3 DNA: TGTGCCAGTACCCCCACCCAGGGGGCGTATGGCTACACCTTC
D gene: TRBD1; J gene: TRBJ2-2; V gene: TRBV28; clone size: .; CDR3 protein: CASSSGQDTGELFF; CDR3 DNA: TGTGCCAGCAGTTCGGGACAGGACACCGGGGAGCTGTTTTTT
D gene: .; J gene: TRBJ1-1; V gene: TRBV14; clone size: .; CDR3 protein: CASSQVTPTAGRWGTEAFF; CDR3 DNA: TGTGCCAGCAGCCAAGTAACCCCTACTGCGGGTAGGTGGGGCACTGAAGCTTTCTTT
D gene: .; J gene: TRBJ2-1; V gene: TRBV5-6; clone size: .; CDR3 protein: CASSSRTNFGSRSYNEQFF; CDR3 DNA: TGTGCCAGCAGCTCCCGGACGAATTTCGGGAGTAGATCCTACAATGAGCAGTTCTTC
D gene: .; J gene: TRBJ1-1; V gene: TRBV28; clone size: .; CDR3 protein: CASSRTYGAFF; CDR3 DNA: TGTGCCAGCAGCCGGACATATGGAGCTTTCTTT
D gene: .; J gene: TRBJ1-3; V gene: TRBV11-2; clone size: .; CDR3 protein: CASSLDRRGSGNTIYF; CDR3 DNA: TGTGCCAGCAGCTTAGATCGTCGAGGCTCTGGAAACACCATATATTTT
D gene: TRBD2; J gene: TRBJ2-5; V gene: TRBV29-1; clone size: .; CDR3 protein: CSAGNRATSGETQYF; CDR3 DNA: TGCAGCGCTGGAAACAGGGCCACTAGCGGGGAGACCCAGTACTTC
D gene: .; J gene: TRBJ1-2; V gene: TRBV14; clone size: .; CDR3 protein: CATTRQGTGGYTF; CDR3 DNA: TGTGCCACCACACGTCAGGGAACGGGTGGCTACACCTTC
D gene: .; J gene: TRBJ1-3; V gene: TRBV19; clone size: .; CDR3 protein: CASSIAGFGNTIYF; CDR3 DNA: TGTGCCAGTAGTATTGCAGGTTTCGGAAACACCATATATTTT
D gene: .; J gene: TRBJ1-5; V gene: TRBV4-1; clone size: .; CDR3 protein: CASSQDLIGVSNQPQHF; CDR3 DNA: TGCGCCAGCAGCCAAGATTTGATAGGGGTTAGCAATCAGCCCCAGCATTTT
D gene: .; J gene: TRBJ1-1; V gene: TRBV7-6; clone size: .; CDR3 protein: CASSPRDKRITEAFF; CDR3 DNA: TGTGCCAGCAGCCCAAGGGACAAACGTATCACTGAAGCTTTCTTT
D gene: TRBD2; J gene: TRBJ2-7; V gene: TRBV5-1; clone size: .; CDR3 protein: CASSLYRGTSGGAHEQYF; CDR3 DNA: TGCGCCAGCAGCTTGTACCGCGGGACTAGCGGGGGGGCCCACGAGCAGTACTTC
D gene: TRBD1; J gene: TRBJ1-4; V gene: TRBV6-1; clone size: few; CDR3 protein: CASSEGLQGGKLFF; CDR3 DNA: TGTGCCAGCAGTGAAGGGTTACAGGGGGGAAAACTGTTTTTT
D gene: TRBD2; J gene: TRBJ2-1; V gene: TRBV11-3; clone size: .; CDR3 protein: CASSFTLAPVLSYNEQFF; CDR3 DNA: TGTGCCAGCAGCTTTACACTAGCGCCCGTCCTGTCCTACAATGAGCAGTTCTTC
D gene: TRBD2; J gene: TRBJ2-7; V gene: TRBV28; clone size: once; CDR3 protein: CASSLASGSGTYEQYF; CDR3 DNA: TGTGCCAGCAGTTTAGCTAGCGGGAGTGGGACCTACGAGCAGTACTTC
D gene: .; J gene: TRBJ2-3; V gene: TRBV28; clone size: .; CDR3 protein: CASISSADTQYF; CDR3 DNA: TGTGCCAGCATTTCATCGGCAGATACGCAGTATTTT
D gene: TRBD1; J gene: TRBJ1-5; V gene: TRBV18; clone size: .; CDR3 protein: CASSFGTGSVNQPQHF; CDR3 DNA: TGTGCCAGCTCCTTCGGGACAGGGTCGGTAAATCAGCCCCAGCATTTT
D gene: TRBD1; J gene: TRBJ2-5; V gene: TRBV5-1; clone size: .; CDR3 protein: CASTPDRATTQYF; CDR3 DNA: TGCGCCAGCACGCCGGACAGGGCAACGACCCAGTACTTC
D gene: .; J gene: TRBJ2-5; V gene: TRBV25-1; clone size: .; CDR3 protein: CASSDRGRGHRYQETQYF; CDR3 DNA: TGTGCCAGCAGTGACAGAGGCCGGGGACACCGGTACCAAGAGACCCAGTACTTC
D gene: .; J gene: TRBJ1-2; V gene: TRBV6-1; clone size: .; CDR3 protein: CASSFKGGGNYGYTF; CDR3 DNA: TGTGCCAGCAGTTTCAAAGGGGGGGGGAACTATGGCTACACCTTC
D gene: TRBD1; J gene: TRBJ2-1; V gene: TRBV9; clone size: once; CDR3 protein: CASSPPGQNEQFF; CDR3 DNA: TGTGCCAGCAGCCCCCCGGGACAGAATGAGCAGTTCTTC
D gene: TRBD1; J gene: TRBJ1-1; V gene: TRBV9; clone size: .; CDR3 protein: CASSVRPGQGYTEAFF; CDR3 DNA: TGTGCCAGCAGCGTACGACCGGGACAGGGTTACACTGAAGCTTTCTTT
D gene: .; J gene: TRBJ1-5; V gene: TRBV28; clone size: .; CDR3 protein: CASSLDSPGDQPQHF; CDR3 DNA: TGTGCCAGCAGTTTAGACAGTCCAGGTGATCAGCCCCAGCATTTT
D gene: .; J gene: TRBJ2-7; V gene: TRBV7-9; clone size: .; CDR3 protein: CASSLAFRNHRYEQYF; CDR3 DNA: TGTGCCAGCAGCTTAGCTTTCAGGAACCACAGGTACGAGCAGTACTTC
D gene: .; J gene: TRBJ2-1; V gene: TRBV28; clone size: .; CDR3 protein: CASRARGAISSYNEQFF; CDR3 DNA: TGTGCCAGCAGAGCCCGGGGGGCGATCAGCTCCTACAATGAGCAGTTCTTC
D gene: .; J gene: TRBJ1-1; V gene: TRBV5-1; clone size: .; CDR3 protein: CASSGGAEREAFF; CDR3 DNA: TGCGCCAGCAGCGGGGGGGCGGAAAGGGAAGCTTTCTTT
D gene: .; J gene: TRBJ2-1; V gene: TRBV7-9; clone size: .; CDR3 protein: CASSLALIGRGLYNEQFF; CDR3 DNA: TGTGCCAGCAGCTTAGCACTGATAGGGCGGGGGCTTTACAATGAGCAGTTCTTC
D gene: .; J gene: TRBJ1-1; V gene: TRBV14; clone size: few; CDR3 protein: CASSQEQYAEAFF; CDR3 DNA: TGTGCCAGCAGCCAAGAACAGTATGCTGAAGCTTTCTTT
D gene: TRBD2; J gene: TRBJ2-1; V gene: TRBV14; clone size: .; CDR3 protein: CASKLAGHNEQFF; CDR3 DNA: TGTGCCAGCAAACTAGCGGGCCACAATGAGCAGTTCTTC
D gene: TRBD1; J gene: TRBJ1-1; V gene: TRBV4-1; clone size: .; CDR3 protein: CASSRGQGLNTEAFF; CDR3 DNA: TGCGCCAGCAGCCGAGGACAGGGGCTGAACACTGAAGCTTTCTTT
D gene: .; J gene: TRBJ1-2; V gene: TRBV30; clone size: once; CDR3 protein: CAWSLSSDYGYTF; CDR3 DNA: TGTGCCTGGAGTCTTTCGTCTGACTATGGCTACACCTTC
D gene: .; J gene: TRBJ1-5; V gene: TRBV10-3; clone size: .; CDR3 protein: CAISESRGGSHNQPQHF; CDR3 DNA: TGTGCCATCAGTGAATCGAGGGGGGGTTCCCACAATCAGCCCCAGCATTTT
D gene: .; J gene: TRBJ1-6; V gene: TRBV5-6; clone size: .; CDR3 protein: CASSLIDSPLHF; CDR3 DNA: TGTGCCAGCAGCTTGATAGATTCACCCCTCCACTTT
D gene: .; J gene: TRBJ2-1; V gene: TRBV5-8; clone size: .; CDR3 protein: CASSAQGSDEQFF; CDR3 DNA: TGTGCCAGCAGCGCACAAGGTAGCGATGAGCAGTTCTTC
D gene: TRBD2; J gene: TRBJ2-3; V gene: TRBV10-2; clone size: .; CDR3 protein: CASSPTSGRGGTQYF; CDR3 DNA: TGCGCCAGCAGCCCGACTAGCGGGAGGGGTGGTACGCAGTATTTT